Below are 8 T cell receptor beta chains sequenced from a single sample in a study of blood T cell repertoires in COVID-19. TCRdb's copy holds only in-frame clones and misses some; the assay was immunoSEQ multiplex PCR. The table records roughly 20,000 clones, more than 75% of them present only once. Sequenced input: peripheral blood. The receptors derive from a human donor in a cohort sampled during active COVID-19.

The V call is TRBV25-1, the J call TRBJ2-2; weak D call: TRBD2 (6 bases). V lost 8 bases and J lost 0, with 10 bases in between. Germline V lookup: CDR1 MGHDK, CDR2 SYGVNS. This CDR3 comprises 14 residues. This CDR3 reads CASGRSTNTGELFF. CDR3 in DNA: TGTGCCAGCGGGAGGTCCACGAACACCGGGGAGCTGTTTTTT.

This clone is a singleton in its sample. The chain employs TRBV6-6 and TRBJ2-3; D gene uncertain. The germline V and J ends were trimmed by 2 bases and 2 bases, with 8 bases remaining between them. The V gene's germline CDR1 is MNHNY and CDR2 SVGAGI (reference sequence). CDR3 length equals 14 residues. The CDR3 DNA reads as TGTGCCAGCAGTTACACCCAGGCCACAGATACGCAGTATTTT. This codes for CASSYTQATDTQYF.

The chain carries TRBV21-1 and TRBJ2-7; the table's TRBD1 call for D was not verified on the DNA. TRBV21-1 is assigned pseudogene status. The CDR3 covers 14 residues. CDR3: CASSKEGTGVQQYF. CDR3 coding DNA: TGTGCCAGCAGCAAAGAGGGGACAGGGGTGCAGCAGTACTTC.

Here the CDR3 reads CASSAGQAAGSYNSPLHF. The CDR3 nucleotides read TGTGCCAGCAGTGCGGGGCAGGCCGCAGGGTCCTATAATTCACCCCTCCACTTT. This chain uses TRBV28 with TRBJ1-6; perhaps TRBD1 as D (5 bases). CDR1 is MDHEN, CDR2 SYDVKM, per germline. V shed 5 bases and J shed 1 base, with 18 bases lying between them. This CDR3 region has 18 residues.

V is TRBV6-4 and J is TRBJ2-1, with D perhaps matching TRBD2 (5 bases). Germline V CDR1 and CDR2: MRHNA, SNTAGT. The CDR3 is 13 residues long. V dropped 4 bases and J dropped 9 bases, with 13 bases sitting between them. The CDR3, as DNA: TGTGCCAGCAGTGTCGCCGGGGTGGGTGAGCAGTTCTTC. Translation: CASSVAGVGEQFF.

For the CDR3, the DNA is TGTGCCAGCAACTCCCGGGGTTCTGGCTACACCTTC. Translation: CASNSRGSGYTF. This sequence joins TRBV12-3 or TRBV12-4 and TRBJ1-2; D call uncertain. The V gene lost 7 bases and the J gene lost 7 bases, with 13 bases spanning the gap. The CDR3 covers 12 residues.

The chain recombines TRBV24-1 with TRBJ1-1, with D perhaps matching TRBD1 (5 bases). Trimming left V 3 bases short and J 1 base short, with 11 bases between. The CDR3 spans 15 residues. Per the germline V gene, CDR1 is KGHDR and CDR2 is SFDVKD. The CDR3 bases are TGTGCCACCAGTGATAAGGGGCGAGGGAACACTGAAGCTTTCTTT. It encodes CATSDKGRGNTEAFF.

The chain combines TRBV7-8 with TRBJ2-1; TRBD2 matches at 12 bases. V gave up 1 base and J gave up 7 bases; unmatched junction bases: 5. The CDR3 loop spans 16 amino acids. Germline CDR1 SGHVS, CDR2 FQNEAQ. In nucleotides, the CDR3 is TGTGCCAGCAGCTTAGTGCGACTAGCGGGGGCGAATGAGCAGTTCTTC. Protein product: CASSLVRLAGANEQFF. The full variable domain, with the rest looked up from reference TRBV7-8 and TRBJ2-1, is GAGVSQSPRYKVAKRGQDVALRCDPISGHVSLFWYQQALGQGPEFLTYFQNEAQLDKSGLPSDRFFAERPEGSVSTLKIQRTQQEDSAVYLCASSLVRLAGANEQFFGPGTRLTVL.